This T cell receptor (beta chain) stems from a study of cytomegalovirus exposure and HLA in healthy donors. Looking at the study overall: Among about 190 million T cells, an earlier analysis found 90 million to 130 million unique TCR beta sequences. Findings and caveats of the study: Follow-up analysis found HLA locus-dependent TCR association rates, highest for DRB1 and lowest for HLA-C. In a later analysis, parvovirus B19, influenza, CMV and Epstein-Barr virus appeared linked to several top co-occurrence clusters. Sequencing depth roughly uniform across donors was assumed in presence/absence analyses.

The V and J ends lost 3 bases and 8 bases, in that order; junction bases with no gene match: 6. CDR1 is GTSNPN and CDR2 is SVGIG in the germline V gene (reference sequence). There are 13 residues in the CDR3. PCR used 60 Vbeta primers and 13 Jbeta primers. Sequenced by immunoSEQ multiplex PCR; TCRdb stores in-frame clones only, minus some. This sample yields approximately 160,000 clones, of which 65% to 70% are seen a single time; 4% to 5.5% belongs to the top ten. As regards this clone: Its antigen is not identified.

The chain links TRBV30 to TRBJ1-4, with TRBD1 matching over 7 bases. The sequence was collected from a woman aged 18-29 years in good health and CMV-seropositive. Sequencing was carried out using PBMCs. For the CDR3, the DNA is TGTGCCTGGAGGACAGGGTTAGAAGAAAAACTGTTTTTT. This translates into CAWRTGLEEKLFF.